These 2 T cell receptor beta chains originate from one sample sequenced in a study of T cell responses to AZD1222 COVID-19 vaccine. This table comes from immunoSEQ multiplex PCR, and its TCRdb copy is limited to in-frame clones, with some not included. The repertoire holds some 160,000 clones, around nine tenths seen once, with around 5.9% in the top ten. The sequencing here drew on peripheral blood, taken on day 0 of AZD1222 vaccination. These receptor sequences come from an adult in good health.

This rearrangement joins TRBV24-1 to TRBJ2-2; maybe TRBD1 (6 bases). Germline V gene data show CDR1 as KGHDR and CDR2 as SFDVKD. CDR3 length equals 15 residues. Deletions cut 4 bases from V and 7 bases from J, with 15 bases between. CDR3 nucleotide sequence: TGTGCCACCAGTGACGTGGGGGCCCTCAGCGGGGAGCTGTTTTTT. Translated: CATSDVGALSGELFF.

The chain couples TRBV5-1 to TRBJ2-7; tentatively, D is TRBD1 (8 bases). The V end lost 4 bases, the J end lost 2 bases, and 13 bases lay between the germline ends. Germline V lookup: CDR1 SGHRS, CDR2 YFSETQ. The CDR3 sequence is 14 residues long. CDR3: CASSPQGGTYEQYF. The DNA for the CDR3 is TGCGCCAGCAGCCCACAGGGGGGGACCTACGAGCAGTACTTC.